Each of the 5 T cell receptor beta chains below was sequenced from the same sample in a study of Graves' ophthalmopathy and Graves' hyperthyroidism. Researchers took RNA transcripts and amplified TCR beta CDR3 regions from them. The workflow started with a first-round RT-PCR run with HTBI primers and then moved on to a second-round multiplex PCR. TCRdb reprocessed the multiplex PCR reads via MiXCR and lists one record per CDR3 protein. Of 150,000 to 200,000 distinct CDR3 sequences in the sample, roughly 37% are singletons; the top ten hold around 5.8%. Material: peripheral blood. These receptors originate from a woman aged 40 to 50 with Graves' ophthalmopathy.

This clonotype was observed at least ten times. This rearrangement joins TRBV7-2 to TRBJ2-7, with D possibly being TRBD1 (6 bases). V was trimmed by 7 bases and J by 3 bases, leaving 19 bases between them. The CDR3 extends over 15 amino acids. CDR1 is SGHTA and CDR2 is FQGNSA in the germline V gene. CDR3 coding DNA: TGTGCCAGCACCCCCCAGGGGTCTCCGATCTACGAGCAGTACTTC. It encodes CASTPQGSPIYEQYF. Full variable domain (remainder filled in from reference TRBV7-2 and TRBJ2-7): GAGVSQSPSNKVTEKGKDVELRCDPISGHTALYWYRQSLGQGLEFLIYFQGNSAPDKSGLPSDRFSAERTGGSVSTLTIQRTQQEDSAVYLCASTPQGSPIYEQYFGPGTRLTVT.

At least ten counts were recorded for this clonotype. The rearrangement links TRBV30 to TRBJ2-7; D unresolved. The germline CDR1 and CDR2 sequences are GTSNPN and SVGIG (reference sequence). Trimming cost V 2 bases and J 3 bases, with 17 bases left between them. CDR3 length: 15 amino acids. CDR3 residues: CAWSPGGWDYYEQYF. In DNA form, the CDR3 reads TGTGCCTGGAGTCCCGGTGGTTGGGATTACTACGAGCAGTACTTC.

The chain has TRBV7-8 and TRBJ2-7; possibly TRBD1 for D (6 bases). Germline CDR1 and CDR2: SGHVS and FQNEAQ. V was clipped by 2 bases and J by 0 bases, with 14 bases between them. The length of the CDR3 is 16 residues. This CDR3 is CASSLRAQGSSYEQYF. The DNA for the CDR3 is TGTGCCAGCAGCTTAAGGGCCCAGGGGAGCTCCTACGAGCAGTACTTC.

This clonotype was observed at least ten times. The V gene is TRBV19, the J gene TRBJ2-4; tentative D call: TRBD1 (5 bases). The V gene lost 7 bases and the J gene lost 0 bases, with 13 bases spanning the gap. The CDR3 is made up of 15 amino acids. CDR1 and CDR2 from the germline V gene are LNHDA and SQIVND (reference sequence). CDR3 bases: TGTGCCAGTACCGCAACAGGATTAGCCAAAAACATTCAGTACTTC. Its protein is CASTATGLAKNIQYF.

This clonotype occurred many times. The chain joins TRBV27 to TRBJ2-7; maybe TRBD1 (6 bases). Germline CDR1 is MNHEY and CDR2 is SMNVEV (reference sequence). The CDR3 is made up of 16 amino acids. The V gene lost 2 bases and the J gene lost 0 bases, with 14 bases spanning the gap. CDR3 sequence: CASSLRWDTYSYEQYF. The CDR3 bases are TGTGCCAGCAGTTTAAGGTGGGACACCTACTCCTACGAGCAGTACTTC.